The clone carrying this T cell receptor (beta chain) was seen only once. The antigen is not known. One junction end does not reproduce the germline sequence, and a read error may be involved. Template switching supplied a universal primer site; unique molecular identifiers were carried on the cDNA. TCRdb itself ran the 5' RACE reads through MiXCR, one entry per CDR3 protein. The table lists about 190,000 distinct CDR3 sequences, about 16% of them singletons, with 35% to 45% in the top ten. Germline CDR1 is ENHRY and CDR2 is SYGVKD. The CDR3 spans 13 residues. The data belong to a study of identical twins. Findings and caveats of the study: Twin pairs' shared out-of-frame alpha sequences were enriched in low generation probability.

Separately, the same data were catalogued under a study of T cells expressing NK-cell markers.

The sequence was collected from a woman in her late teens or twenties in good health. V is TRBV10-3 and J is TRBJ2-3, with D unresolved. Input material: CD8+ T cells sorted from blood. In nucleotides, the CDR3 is TGTGCCATCAGGGGATCTGTAGCAGATATGCAGTATTTT. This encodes CAIRGSVADMQYF.